The 16 T cell receptor beta chains in this list originate from one sample, sequenced in a study of beta chain features in type 1 diabetes. The study reverse transcribed the entire isolated RNA, so it sequenced expressed TCRB transcripts. The protocol was immunoSEQ multiplex PCR, while the TCRdb copy is restricted to in-frame clones and leaves out a portion. The table has some 330,000 clones, 9.5% to 12% seen once. The sample consisted of naive CD4+ T cells from blood. All receptors derive from a woman aged 25-40 years in good health.

This clone was observed a handful of times. In DNA form, the CDR3 reads TGTGCCAGCTCACCCACCGGGACTAGTAACTATGAGCAGTTCTTC. Protein product: CASSPTGTSNYEQFF. The chain uses TRBV18 and TRBJ2-1; TRBD2 matches 8 bases. CDR3 length: 15 amino acids. From germline, CDR1 is KGHSH and CDR2 LQKENI. The V gene end was trimmed by 3 bases and the J gene end by 8 bases; junction bases not matched to a gene: 9.

The CDR3 DNA sequence: TGTGCCAGCAGCTTAGTGGGAGCGGGCAGCAGCACAGATACGCAGTATTTT. As protein: CASSLVGAGSSTDTQYF. The chain carries TRBV7-2 and TRBJ2-3; a possible D gene is TRBD2 (6 bases). In germline, CDR1 is SGHTA, CDR2 FQGNSA. The CDR3 runs 17 residues. Trimming shortened V by 1 base and J by 0 bases, and 14 bases separated the two germline ends.

The chain employs TRBV5-8 and TRBJ2-7, with a possible D match to TRBD2 (6 bases). Deletions cut 0 bases from V and 2 bases from J, with 9 bases between. The CDR3 is made up of 14 amino acids. The V gene's germline CDR1 is SGHTS and CDR2 YDEGEE. CDR3 nucleotide sequence: TGTGCCAGCAGCTTGGAGGAGGGTACCTACGAGCAGTACTTC. Translated: CASSLEEGTYEQYF.

The V gene is TRBV2, the J gene TRBJ1-3; 8 nucleotides match TRBD1. The CDR3 has 13 residues. In germline, CDR1 is SNHLY, CDR2 FYNNEI. The J segment lost 2 bases and the V segment lost 7 bases, leaving 1 base of the junction unmatched. As DNA, the CDR3 is TGTGCCAGCAAACAGGGGGCTGGAAACACCATATATTTT. Protein product: CASKQGAGNTIYF.

This clone has more than one count but fewer than ten. The CDR3 nucleotides are TGTGCCAGCAGTCGACTAAAAGGACAGTCGTTAATGGCCCACTCCGAAATAGAGCAGTTCTTC. Translated: CASSRLKGQSLMAHSEIEQFF. This chain links TRBV28 with TRBJ2-1, with TRBD1 as a possible D gene (6 bases). CDR1 MDHEN and CDR2 SYDVKM come from the germline V gene. The CDR3 runs 21 residues. V shed 5 bases and J shed 10 bases, with 39 bases lying between them.

The rearrangement links TRBV11-2 to TRBJ2-1; the match to TRBD1 covers 8 bases. The CDR3 covers 16 residues. Trimming cost V 4 bases and J 2 bases; bases outside gene matches: 7. Germline CDR1 reads SGHAT; CDR2 reads FQNNGV. The CDR3 coding sequence is TGTGCCAGCAGCTCCCGCCGGACAGGGACCTACAATGAGCAGTTCTTC. Amino acid sequence: CASSSRRTGTYNEQFF. Variable domain in full (rest from reference TRBV11-2 and TRBJ2-1): EAGVAQSPRYKIIEKRQSVAFWCNPISGHATLYWYQQILGQGPKLLIQFQNNGVVDDSQLPKDRFSAERLKGVDSTLKIQPAKLEDSAVYLCASSSRRTGTYNEQFFGPGTRLTVL.

This chain connects TRBV7-2 to TRBJ2-3; D perhaps matches TRBD1 (5 bases). CDR3 length: 14 residues. The germline V gene has CDR1 SGHTA and CDR2 FQGNSA. V lost 7 bases and J 4 bases, leaving 15 bases between the germline ends. CDR3 region: CASTPKWGADTQYF. DNA of the CDR3: TGTGCCAGCACCCCCAAGTGGGGCGCAGATACGCAGTATTTT. Looking up the rest from reference TRBV7-2 and TRBJ2-3 gives the full variable domain: GAGVSQSPSNKVTEKGKDVELRCDPISGHTALYWYRQSLGQGLEFLIYFQGNSAPDKSGLPSDRFSAERTGGSVSTLTIQRTQQEDSAVYLCASTPKWGADTQYFGPGTRLTVL.

This chain uses TRBV7-2 with TRBJ2-7, with 13 positions matching TRBD2. This CDR3 has 16 residues. Germline V gene data show CDR1 as SGHTA and CDR2 as FQGNSA. V gave up 4 bases and J gave up 0 bases; unmatched junction bases: 3. For the CDR3, the DNA is TGTGCCAGCAGCTGGACTAGCGGGGGTGCCTCCTACGAGCAGTACTTC. Amino acid sequence: CASSWTSGGASYEQYF.

The table lists this clone with a few counts. The rearrangement uses TRBV28 and TRBJ2-4, with a possible D match to TRBD2 (5 bases). V was shortened by 4 bases and J by 6 bases, with 13 bases between the two germline ends. Germline loops: CDR1 MDHEN, CDR2 SYDVKM. This CDR3 is 14 amino acids long. CDR3 bases: TGTGCCAGCAGTTCCCCCGGCCGGGGAAACATTCAGTACTTC. Protein product: CASSSPGRGNIQYF.

This clone showed up just a few times. The V call is TRBV6-1, the J call TRBJ1-2, with 8 bases that match TRBD1. V lost 7 bases, J lost 0 bases, and 7 bases stayed unmatched. The V gene's germline CDR1 is MNHNS and CDR2 SASEGT. The CDR3 contains 15 residues. The CDR3 loop reads CASKTGTGPNYGYTF. The CDR3 region has the DNA TGTGCCAGCAAAACCGGGACAGGACCTAACTATGGCTACACCTTC.

This clone was seen only a few times. The J gene is TRBJ1-2, the V gene TRBV28; a weak D match, TRBD1 (5 bases). This CDR3 contains 15 residues. Trimming removed 4 bases from V and 0 bases from J, with 12 bases in between. Germline lookup yields CDR1 MDHEN and CDR2 SYDVKM. The CDR3: CASSSSGGANYGYTF. CDR3 nucleotides: TGTGCCAGCAGTTCAAGCGGGGGAGCTAACTATGGCTACACCTTC.

This clone was observed a few times. The chain has TRBV6-6 and TRBJ2-2; no firm D call. Germline CDR1 and CDR2: MNHNY and SVGAGI (reference sequence). CDR3 length: 13 residues. V gave up 6 bases and J gave up 4 bases, with 9 bases separating them. The chain's CDR3 is CASSRTGTGELFF. The CDR3 bases are TGTGCCAGCAGCCGTACGGGCACCGGGGAGCTGTTTTTT.

A few counts support this clone. The chain couples TRBV7-3 to TRBJ2-3; possibly TRBD2 for D (5 bases). CDR1 and CDR2 (germline): SGHTA, FQGTGA. V was pared by 4 bases and J by 2 bases, with 19 bases between. The CDR3 has 17 amino acids. CDR3 coding DNA: TGTGCCAGCAGCTCCTCCGGGCTAGCAAGGATCACAGATACGCAGTATTTT. It specifies CASSSSGLARITDTQYF.

The sample holds a few counts of this clone. At one end, the junction sequence differs from germline, possibly due to a read error. The V gene is TRBV7-7, the J gene TRBJ2-3; tentatively, D is TRBD1 (6 bases). The CDR3 sequence is 15 residues long. The V gene's germline CDR1 is SSHAT and CDR2 FNYEAQ (reference sequence). CDR3: CASSRAPGGTDTQYF. The CDR3 region has the DNA TGTGCTAGCAGCCGAGCGCCAGGGGGCACAGATACGCAGTATTTT. The entire variable domain, with the rest obtained from reference TRBV7-7 and TRBJ2-3, is as follows: GAGVSQSPRYKVTKRGQDVTLRCDPISSHATLYWYQQALGQGPEFLTYFNYEAQPDKSGLPSDRFSAERPEGSISTLTIQRTEQRDSAMYRCASSRAPGGTDTQYFGPGTRLTVL.

The chain employs TRBV7-9 and TRBJ1-4; 7 bases fit TRBD1. CDR1 and CDR2 (germline): SEHNR, FQNEAQ (reference sequence). This CDR3 is built from 14 residues. The V gene end was trimmed by 5 bases and the J gene end by 10 bases; junction bases not matched to a gene: 10. DNA for the CDR3: TGTGCCAGCAGCCTCACAGGGGCATCAGGAAAACTGTTTTTT. This codes for CASSLTGASGKLFF.

The CDR3 bases are TGTGCCAGCAGCGTAAACCCCGTCAGCGGCCGAGGTTTAGATACGCAGTATTTT. Translating gives CASSVNPVSGRGLDTQYF. The chain uses TRBV9 and TRBJ2-3; a weak D match, TRBD2 (5 bases). Germline V gene sequence: CDR1 SGDLS, CDR2 YYNGEE. The V and J ends lost 1 base and 5 bases respectively, with 23 bases between them. The CDR3 is 18 residues long.